The text below deals with one TCR beta chain. This sample stems from a study of blood T cell repertoires in COVID-19. Method: immunoSEQ multiplex PCR; TCRdb's copy keeps in-frame clones and lacks some. This sample yields roughly 380,000 clones, of which more than 75% are seen a single time; around 3% belongs to the top ten. Trimming shortened V by 6 bases and J by 7 bases, and 15 bases separated the two germline ends. The CDR3 has 12 amino acids. Germline V gives CDR1 GTSNPN, CDR2 SVGIG (reference sequence). What was sequenced was PBMCs or T cells enriched from blood (not recorded which). The clonotype originates from a woman aged 25-40 years who had recovered from COVID-19. V and J are TRBV30 and TRBJ1-2; no reliable D call. The CDR3 coding sequence is TGTGCCTGCGGACCCCAGTCTGCTGGCTACACCTTC. This sequence encodes CACGPQSAGYTF.